What follows is one TCR beta chain and its context. The data belong to a study of T cells after yellow fever vaccination. The CDR3 loop spans 14 amino acids. CDR1 and CDR2 from the germline V gene are SGHTA and FQGNSA. V dropped 5 bases and J dropped 4 bases, with 14 bases sitting between them. TCRdb recomputed calls from the 5' RACE reads with MiXCR, one row per CDR3 protein. In the table there are 400,000 to 450,000 distinct CDR3 sequences, 15% to 20% of which are singletons. This material consisted of PBMCs, taken before the yellow fever booster vaccination. The chain links TRBV7-2 to TRBJ1-1; perhaps TRBD1 as D (6 bases). The receptor was isolated from a man between 18 and 29 years old who received the YFV17D yellow fever vaccine. CDR3 DNA: TGTGCCAGCAGCCCCGGGGGCTTCGGCACTGAAGCTTTCTTT. It translates to CASSPGGFGTEAFF.